These 30 T cell receptor beta chains came from one sample sequenced in a study of blood T cell repertoires in COVID-19 (dated by TCRdb to the early 2020s). Libraries were constructed by the immunoSEQ multiplex PCR assay. The clones in this table, taken by TCRdb from immuneACCESS, are in-frame only. Not every clone is retained; where verified, under half of the shortfall comes from an unresolved V gene, and the cause of the rest is unknown. A total of some 220,000 clones appear in this sample, almost 85% of them only once. Around 2.5% of the sample lies in the top ten. The material sequenced was peripheral blood. The source is a woman aged 70 to 79 with COVID-19, enrolled during active disease.

This clone has only a few counts. This chain uses TRBV5-1 with TRBJ2-2; the D gene is possibly TRBD1 (6 bases). The CDR3 length is 15 residues. V was cut by 2 bases and J by 3 bases, with 11 bases left in between. CDR1 is SGHRS, CDR2 YFSETQ, per germline. This chain's CDR3 is CASSLIRTDTGELFF. The CDR3 DNA is TGCGCCAGCAGCTTAATAAGGACAGACACCGGGGAGCTGTTTTTT.

With regard to this clone: The junction and the germline gene differ at one end; a read error may be behind it. This chain uses TRBV7-7 with TRBJ2-5; weak D call: TRBD1 (6 bases). Per germline, CDR1 SSHAT and CDR2 FNYEAQ (reference sequence). CDR3 length: 14 amino acids. CDR3 protein: CASSLDRFQETQYF. In DNA form, the CDR3 reads TGTGCTAGCAGCTTGGACAGATTCCAAGAGACCCAGTACTTC.

This rearrangement joins TRBV9 to TRBJ2-2, with 9 bases matching TRBD2. The CDR3 length is 16 residues. CDR1 and CDR2 (germline): SGDLS, YYNGEE. Trimming took 2 bases from V and 4 from J; bases not matched to a gene: 6. For the CDR3, the DNA is TGTGCCAGCAGCGTTTTAGCGGGGGTGGGCACCGGGGAGCTGTTTTTT. It yields the protein CASSVLAGVGTGELFF.

The V gene is TRBV25-1, the J gene TRBJ1-3; D perhaps matches TRBD1 (5 bases). V was shortened by 1 base and J by 2 bases, with 9 bases between the two germline ends. The CDR3 loop spans 15 amino acids. Per germline, CDR1 MGHDK and CDR2 SYGVNS. CDR3 nucleotides: TGTGCCAGCAGTGAATTCGGGACTCCTGGAAACACCATATATTTT. This encodes CASSEFGTPGNTIYF.

This chain uses TRBV5-4 with TRBJ2-5; no clear D. The germline V and J ends were trimmed by 1 base and 2 bases, with 15 bases remaining between them. The CDR3 totals 16 residues. CDR1 is SGHNT and CDR2 is YYREEE in the germline V gene (reference sequence). CDR3 nucleotides: TGTGCCAGCAGCTTGTTTGTAAACTTAAATCAAGAGACCCAGTACTTC. As protein: CASSLFVNLNQETQYF.

A single count supports this clone. The chain is built from TRBV19 and TRBJ1-5; 7 nucleotides line up with TRBD1. Germline V gives CDR1 LNHDA, CDR2 SQIVND (reference sequence). Trimming at V came to 7 bases and at J to 1 base, leaving 1 base not matched to a gene. The CDR3 loop spans 13 amino acids. The CDR3 is CASMGQSNQPQHF. CDR3 in DNA: TGTGCCAGTATGGGACAGAGCAATCAGCCCCAGCATTTT.

V and J are TRBV18 and TRBJ1-1; D is unclear. Germline loops: CDR1 KGHSH, CDR2 LQKENI. With 1 base removed from V and 4 bases from J, the gap between germline ends came to 10 bases. CDR3 length equals 14 residues. The CDR3 coding sequence is TGTGCCAGCTCACCACTGAGTTCGGGCACTGAAGCTTTCTTT. This codes for CASSPLSSGTEAFF.

The V call is TRBV19, the J call TRBJ1-5; no reliable D call. V lost 4 bases and J lost 6, with 16 bases in between. From germline, CDR1 is LNHDA and CDR2 SQIVND (reference sequence). This CDR3 contains 15 residues. The CDR3: CASSTGDLAIQPQHF. CDR3 bases: TGTGCCAGTAGTACGGGAGATCTGGCAATTCAGCCCCAGCATTTT.

The chain is built from TRBV3-1 (or the pseudogene TRBV3-2) and TRBJ1-2, with no clear D. Per germline, CDR1 LGHDT and CDR2 YNNKEL (reference sequence). CDR3 length: 13 residues. The germline V and J ends were trimmed by 0 bases and 6 bases, with 8 bases remaining between them. The CDR3 protein is CASSQEYRNGYTF. The CDR3 DNA reads as TGTGCCAGCAGCCAAGAATATCGTAATGGCTACACCTTC.

The J gene is TRBJ1-4, the V gene TRBV4-1; D may be TRBD1 (5 bases). This CDR3 has 16 amino acids. Trimming shortened V by 1 base and J by 4 bases, and 13 bases separated the two germline ends. CDR1 is MGHRA, CDR2 YSYEKL, per germline. This CDR3 reads CASSQAAGLSNEKLFF. The DNA of the CDR3 is TGCGCCAGCAGCCAAGCTGCGGGACTGAGTAATGAAAAACTGTTTTTT.

The gene calls are TRBV7-2 and TRBJ2-5; TRBD2 aligns across 11 bases. This CDR3 comprises 18 residues. Trimming cost V 1 base and J 1 base; bases outside gene matches: 8. Germline CDR1 and CDR2: SGHTA and FQGNSA. CDR3: CASSLVFVSGRGQETQYF. In DNA, the CDR3 is TGTGCCAGCAGCTTAGTCTTCGTTAGCGGGAGGGGCCAAGAGACCCAGTACTTC.

This clone was detected only a few times. V usage is TRBV11-3 and J usage is TRBJ2-7, with 8 bases aligning to TRBD2. This CDR3 has 16 amino acids. CDR1 and CDR2 from the germline V gene are SGHNT and YENEEA. J lost 4 bases, V lost 1 base, and 9 bases had no gene match. Written as DNA, the CDR3 is TGTGCCAGCAGCTTAGGATCCGCGGGGGGCTTATACGAGCAGTACTTC. It codes for CASSLGSAGGLYEQYF. The full variable domain, with the rest looked up from reference TRBV11-3 and TRBJ2-7, is EAGVVQSPRYKIIEKKQPVAFWCNPISGHNTLYWYLQNLGQGPELLIRYENEEAVDDSQLPKDRFSAERLKGVDSTLKIQPAELGDSAVYLCASSLGSAGGLYEQYFGPGTRLTVT.

This chain uses TRBV7-2 with TRBJ1-1; D is undetermined. Germline lookup yields CDR1 SGHTA and CDR2 FQGNSA. This CDR3 is built from 12 residues. With 5 bases removed from V and 11 bases from J, the gap between germline ends came to 15 bases. CDR3 in DNA: TGTGCCAGCAGCGCTCGGTCCCTGGTTGCTTTCTTT. This sequence encodes CASSARSLVAFF.

In this sample, this clone turned up a few times. Other DNA sequences in the same sample also yield this CDR3. The V gene is TRBV7-3, the J gene TRBJ2-2; D call uncertain. The germline V and J ends were trimmed by 2 bases and 5 bases, with 6 bases remaining between them. This CDR3 region has 13 residues. The germline gives CDR1 SGHTA, CDR2 FQGTGA. The CDR3 nucleotides read TGTGCCAGCAGCTTATCCGGGACCGGGGAGCTGTTTTTT. Translated: CASSLSGTGELFF.

This sequence joins TRBV21-1 and TRBJ1-2; no DNA check was done on the table's D call, TRBD1. TRBV21-1 is labeled a pseudogene. The CDR3 has 14 amino acids. The CDR3 loop is CASSPTGGSYGYTF. The DNA for the CDR3 is TGTGCCAGCAGTCCGACAGGGGGATCCTATGGCTACACCTTC.

The chain has TRBV6-4 and TRBJ2-2, with a possible D match to TRBD1 (6 bases). This CDR3 is 16 amino acids long. V was shortened by 6 bases and J by 6 bases, with 20 bases between the two germline ends. Germline V gene lookup returns CDR1 MRHNA and CDR2 SNTAGT. The CDR3 is CASSDRDTSVAGELFF. Written as DNA, the CDR3 is TGTGCCAGCAGCGACCGGGACACATCAGTCGCCGGGGAGCTGTTTTTT.

This clone was detected only once. This rearrangement joins TRBV13 to TRBJ1-3; no reliable D call. Germline V lookup: CDR1 PRHDT, CDR2 FYEKMQ (reference sequence). Trimming pared 1 base from V and 1 base from J, leaving 8 bases between. The CDR3 loop spans 15 amino acids. CDR3 protein: CASSLVQDSGNTIYF. CDR3 nucleotides: TGTGCCAGCAGCTTAGTCCAGGATTCTGGAAACACCATATATTTT.

The chain is built from TRBV6-1 and TRBJ1-5; D gene unclear. The CDR3 loop spans 14 amino acids. Trimming pared 6 bases from V and 2 bases from J, leaving 11 bases between. CDR1 is MNHNS and CDR2 is SASEGT in the germline V gene. The CDR3 DNA reads TGTGCCAGCAGGCGGTGGGAGGGCAATCAGCCCCAGCATTTT. Encoded protein: CASRRWEGNQPQHF.

CDR3 loop: CASSPRGGYNSPLHF. Written as DNA, the CDR3 is TGTGCCAGCAGTCCACGTGGAGGGTATAATTCACCCCTCCACTTT. The rearrangement links TRBV28 to TRBJ1-6; D is ambiguous. CDR1 MDHEN and CDR2 SYDVKM come from the germline V gene. V was cut by 5 bases and J by 4 bases, with 12 bases left in between. The CDR3 runs to 15 residues. The whole variable domain, remainder taken from reference TRBV28 and TRBJ1-6, is DVKVTQSSRYLVKRTGEKVFLECVQDMDHENMFWYRQDPGLGLRLIYFSYDVKMKEKGDIPEGYSVSREKKERFSLILESASTNQTSMYLCASSPRGGYNSPLHFGNGTRLTVT.

The CDR3 DNA reads TGTGCCAGCAGCGCTACAGGATATTACACTGAAGCTTTCTTT. Its protein product is CASSATGYYTEAFF. The gene calls are TRBV9 and TRBJ1-1; maybe TRBD1 (5 bases). This CDR3 region has 14 residues. CDR1 is SGDLS and CDR2 is YYNGEE in the germline V gene. Trimming removed 3 bases at V and 3 bases at J, with 12 bases between.

The chain carries TRBV7-8 and TRBJ2-3; 12 bases align to TRBD2. Germline lookup yields CDR1 SGHVS and CDR2 FQNEAQ. This CDR3 spans 15 amino acids. Trimming removed 6 bases from V and 4 bases from J; junction bases left unmatched: 5. CDR3 sequence (DNA): TGTGCCAGCAGGCTAGCGGGGGGGTTCCCAGATACGCAGTATTTT. This sequence encodes CASRLAGGFPDTQYF. The full variable domain, its missing parts supplied by reference TRBV7-8 and TRBJ2-3, is GAGVSQSPRYKVAKRGQDVALRCDPISGHVSLFWYQQALGQGPEFLTYFQNEAQLDKSGLPSDRFFAERPEGSVSTLKIQRTQQEDSAVYLCASRLAGGFPDTQYFGPGTRLTVL.

The genes are TRBV27 and TRBJ2-1; 9 nucleotides agree with TRBD1. Germline V gene data show CDR1 as MNHEY and CDR2 as SMNVEV (reference sequence). V shed 4 bases, J shed 5 bases, and the junction held 3 bases outside the gene matches. CDR3 length: 14 residues. The CDR3 reads CASSSGQGHNEQFF. The CDR3 nucleotides are TGTGCCAGCAGTTCGGGACAGGGTCACAATGAGCAGTTCTTC.

The V gene is TRBV7-9, the J gene TRBJ1-4; no firm D call. The CDR3 spans 14 residues. Germline values: CDR1 SEHNR, CDR2 FQNEAQ (reference sequence). The ends were cut back, 3 bases at V and 8 bases at J, with 13 bases in the middle. The CDR3 protein is CASSLGRFEEKLFF. The CDR3 region has the DNA TGTGCCAGCAGCTTGGGCAGGTTTGAGGAAAAACTGTTTTTT.

The V gene is TRBV7-2, the J gene TRBJ2-1, with TRBD2 matching 8 bases. Germline loops: CDR1 SGHTA, CDR2 FQGNSA. V lost 7 bases to trimming and J lost 8 bases; unmatched junction nucleotides: 13. The CDR3 totals 15 residues. The CDR3 sequence is CASTPRGGSSDEQFF. As DNA, the CDR3 is TGTGCCAGCACGCCTCGGGGGGGCTCGTCCGATGAGCAGTTCTTC.

The chain combines TRBV3-1 (or the pseudogene TRBV3-2) with TRBJ2-5; 8 nucleotides agree with TRBD2. Per germline, CDR1 LGHDT and CDR2 YNNKEL (reference sequence). V was pared by 5 bases and J by 3 bases, with 8 bases of the junction left unmatched. The CDR3 consists of 15 residues. Written as DNA, the CDR3 is TGTGCCAGCAGCTCCCGCGGGGGGCGGAAAGAGACCCAGTACTTC. This translates into CASSSRGGRKETQYF.

The J gene is TRBJ2-7, the V gene TRBV6-7; the D gene is possibly TRBD2 (6 bases). Being an ORF, TRBV6-7 has a function that is uncertain. V was trimmed by 5 bases and J by 3 bases, leaving 14 bases between them. This CDR3 contains 14 residues. The CDR3 sequence is CASSAGMGDYEQYF. CDR3 nucleotide sequence: TGTGCCAGCAGTGCGGGGATGGGGGACTACGAGCAGTACTTC.

The chain uses TRBV3-1 (or the pseudogene TRBV3-2) and TRBJ1-3; TRBD1 aligns across 9 bases. The ends lost 5 bases at V and 5 bases at J; junction bases unmatched: 7. The CDR3 consists of 15 residues. Germline values: CDR1 LGHDT, CDR2 YNNKEL (reference sequence). The CDR3 reads CASSSRDRVRNTIYF. The CDR3 DNA is TGTGCCAGCAGCTCCCGGGACAGGGTTAGAAACACCATATATTTT.

V gene TRBV7-2 combines with J gene TRBJ2-1; the D gene is possibly TRBD2 (6 bases). Germline V lookup: CDR1 SGHTA, CDR2 FQGNSA. The CDR3 covers 15 residues. V was trimmed by 1 base and J by 5 bases, leaving 12 bases between them. The CDR3 region is CASSLDRAGDNEQFF. DNA for the CDR3: TGTGCCAGCAGCTTAGATCGAGCGGGCGACAATGAGCAGTTCTTC. Variable domain in full (rest from reference TRBV7-2 and TRBJ2-1): GAGVSQSPSNKVTEKGKDVELRCDPISGHTALYWYRQSLGQGLEFLIYFQGNSAPDKSGLPSDRFSAERTGGSVSTLTIQRTQQEDSAVYLCASSLDRAGDNEQFFGPGTRLTVL.

The CDR3 reads CASSGQGGGGANVLTF. For the CDR3, the DNA is TGTGCCAGCAGCGGACAGGGAGGTGGGGGGGCCAACGTCCTGACTTTC. V gene TRBV9 combines with J gene TRBJ2-6, with a possible D match to TRBD1 (7 bases). Germline V lookup: CDR1 SGDLS, CDR2 YYNGEE. Trimming took 3 bases from V and 4 from J, leaving 14 bases between them. This CDR3 comprises 16 residues.

This rearrangement joins TRBV27 to TRBJ1-6; perhaps TRBD1 as D (5 bases). The CDR3 spans 15 residues. V was cut by 8 bases and J by 7 bases, with 18 bases left in between. The germline V gene has CDR1 MNHEY and CDR2 SMNVEV (reference sequence). The CDR3 reads CASGRAAGINSPLHF. CDR3 sequence (DNA): TGTGCCAGCGGCAGGGCGGCAGGGATAAATTCACCCCTCCACTTT.